The 16 T cell receptor beta chains in this list originate from one sample, sequenced in a study of blood T cell repertoires in COVID-19. Using immunoSEQ multiplex PCR, the repertoire was profiled, and TCRdb retains in-frame clones only, with some absent. The repertoire consists of roughly 270,000 clones, with 88% occurring once and the leading ten covering more than 7.5%. The source material was peripheral blood. The receptors come from a man younger than 35 with active or convalescent COVID-19.

The chain links TRBV27 to TRBJ1-1; TRBD1 is a possible D gene (5 bases). The V end lost 4 bases, the J end lost 5 bases, and 8 bases lay between the germline ends. The germline V gene has CDR1 MNHEY and CDR2 SMNVEV (reference sequence). This CDR3 spans 12 amino acids. Written as DNA, the CDR3 is TGTGCCAGCAGTTCCGGGGGGACTGAAGCTTTCTTT. This encodes CASSSGGTEAFF.

The V and J genes are TRBV20-1 and TRBJ1-1; the D is unclear. This CDR3 spans 11 amino acids. The V gene lost 6 bases and the J gene lost 0 bases, with 5 bases spanning the gap. Germline CDR1 and CDR2: DFQATT and SNEGSKA (reference sequence). CDR3 loop: CSAPLNTEAFF. As DNA, the CDR3 is TGCAGTGCCCCTCTGAACACTGAAGCTTTCTTT.

The chain is built from TRBV6-5 and TRBJ1-2; 7 nucleotides line up with TRBD1. The germline gives CDR1 MNHEY, CDR2 SVGAGI. V dropped 8 bases and J dropped 5; count of bases not matched to a gene: 5. The CDR3 loop spans 12 amino acids. CDR3 DNA: TGTGCCAGCTTAGGGACAGTATATGGCTACACCTTC. The encoded protein is CASLGTVYGYTF.

The chain carries TRBV25-1 and TRBJ2-1; D remains unclear. V was pared by 9 bases and J by 4 bases, with 10 bases between. The CDR3 length is 12 residues. Germline CDR1 MGHDK, CDR2 SYGVNS. The chain's CDR3 is CASGPLYNEQFF. In DNA form, the CDR3 reads TGTGCCAGTGGGCCTTTGTACAATGAGCAGTTCTTC. The variable domain in full, completed from reference TRBV25-1 and TRBJ2-1, reads EADIYQTPRYLVIGTGKKITLECSQTMGHDKMYWYQQDPGMELHLIHYSYGVNSTEKGDLSSESTVSRIRTEHFPLTLESARPSHTSQYLCASGPLYNEQFFGPGTRLTVL.

This chain connects TRBV19 to TRBJ2-1; 10 nucleotides agree with TRBD1. The length of the CDR3 is 16 residues. Germline loops: CDR1 LNHDA, CDR2 SQIVND (reference sequence). V lost 8 bases and J lost 8; bases outside the gene matches: 15. The CDR3 nucleotides are TGTGCCAGTGGACAAACGCCGGGACAGGGGAACGATGAGCAGTTCTTC. Protein sequence: CASGQTPGQGNDEQFF.

The V call is TRBV2, the J call TRBJ2-3, with D perhaps matching TRBD1 (6 bases). Germline V gene sequence: CDR1 SNHLY, CDR2 FYNNEI. V dropped 6 bases and J dropped 6 bases, with 7 bases sitting between them. The CDR3 is made up of 11 amino acids. The CDR3 DNA reads as TGTGCCAGCAGCCAGGGGGATACGCAGTATTTT. Protein sequence: CASSQGDTQYF.

The rearrangement uses TRBV12-2 and TRBJ1-2; TRBD1 is taken as the D call from the table, unchecked against the DNA. TRBV12-2 is termed a pseudogene. The CDR3 contains 18 residues. For the CDR3, the DNA is TGTGCAAGTCGCTTAAGATACAGGGAGAAAATGGAAATCTATGGCTACACCTTC. The encoded protein is CASRLRYREKMEIYGYTF.

This clone was observed a single time. The rearrangement joins TRBV2 to TRBJ2-1, with TRBD1 matching 10 bases. This CDR3 has 12 amino acids. V shed 7 bases, J shed 15 bases, and the junction held 9 bases outside the gene matches. Germline-derived CDR1 and CDR2 are SNHLY and FYNNEI. The CDR3: CASKKDRGSWFF. The CDR3, as DNA: TGTGCCAGCAAGAAGGACAGGGGGAGTTGGTTCTTC.

V is TRBV6-2 or TRBV6-3 and J is TRBJ2-5; D remains ambiguous. This CDR3 is 14 amino acids long. V lost 8 bases and J 2 bases, leaving 15 bases between the germline ends. Per the germline V gene, CDR1 is MNHEY and CDR2 is SVGEGT. The CDR3 loop reads CASRQILTQETQYF. The DNA of the CDR3 is TGTGCCAGCCGCCAGATCCTGACTCAAGAGACCCAGTACTTC.

The V call is TRBV5-4, the J call TRBJ1-2, with 7 bases matching TRBD1. This CDR3 is 12 amino acids long. Germline V gene data show CDR1 as SGHNT and CDR2 as YYREEE (reference sequence). Trimming removed 3 bases from V and 8 bases from J; junction bases left unmatched: 4. CDR3 residues: CASSSDRDGYTF. CDR3 coding DNA: TGTGCCAGCAGCTCCGACAGGGACGGCTACACCTTC.

CDR3 sequence reads: CATSPIGMTHPYTF. The CDR3 DNA is TGTGCCACCAGCCCGATCGGGATGACACACCCCTACACCTTC. The chain combines TRBV15 with TRBJ1-2; D remains unclear. The CDR3 contains 14 residues. V was cut by 5 bases and J by 10 bases, with 20 bases left in between. Germline loops: CDR1 LNHNV, CDR2 YYDKDF (reference sequence).

The rearrangement joins TRBV1 to TRBJ2-3; the table's D gene call, TRBD1, was not cross checked with the DNA. TRBV1 is a pseudogene segment. CDR3 size: 16 residues. The CDR3 DNA sequence: TGCACCAGCAGCCCTACAGAAGGTGATAGCACAGATACGCAGTATTTT. Its translation is CTSSPTEGDSTDTQYF.

This clone was counted a single time. This rearrangement joins TRBV6-5 to TRBJ2-2; 13 nucleotides agree with TRBD2. J lost 5 bases, V lost 7 bases, and 4 bases had no gene match. Germline lookup yields CDR1 MNHEY and CDR2 SVGAGI. The CDR3 consists of 15 residues. CDR3 DNA: TGTGCCAGCACCGTACTAGCGGGGGGGACCGGGGAGCTGTTTTTT. Protein sequence: CASTVLAGGTGELFF.

The gene calls are TRBV29-1 and TRBJ2-3, with D possibly TRBD1 on 6 matching bases. Trimming shortened V by 2 bases and J by 4 bases, and 10 bases separated the two germline ends. This CDR3 has 13 residues. Germline CDR1 reads SQVTM; CDR2 reads ANQGSEA. CDR3 sequence reads: CSVETGSADTQYF. CDR3 sequence (DNA): TGCAGCGTTGAAACAGGGAGCGCAGATACGCAGTATTTT.

The chain combines TRBV19 with TRBJ2-2, with a tentative D call TRBD1 (5 bases). This CDR3 region has 13 residues. Trimming pared 3 bases from V and 6 bases from J, leaving 8 bases between. Germline lookup yields CDR1 LNHDA and CDR2 SQIVND (reference sequence). The CDR3 region is CASSIRRAGELFF. The CDR3 DNA follows: TGTGCCAGTAGTATTCGCAGGGCCGGGGAGCTGTTTTTT.

This clone showed up just a few times. As DNA, the CDR3 is TGTGCCAGCAGCTCCCCCGGGGGACCCATGAACACTGAAGCTTTCTTT. Its protein is CASSSPGGPMNTEAFF. The chain uses TRBV5-4 and TRBJ1-1; weak D call: TRBD1 (5 bases). V gave up 3 bases and J gave up 0 bases, with 15 bases separating them. CDR1 and CDR2 (germline): SGHNT, YYREEE (reference sequence). The length of the CDR3 is 16 residues. The complete variable domain, with remaining parts taken from reference TRBV5-4 and TRBJ1-1, reads ETGVTQSPTHLIKTRGQQVTLRCSSQSGHNTVSWYQQALGQGPQFIFQYYREEENGRGNFPPRFSGLQFPNYSSELNVNALELDDSALYLCASSSPGGPMNTEAFFGQGTRLTVV.